Listed below are T cell receptor beta chains from one sample, sequenced in a study of cytomegalovirus exposure and HLA in healthy donors. The repertoire was sequenced with immunoSEQ multiplex PCR; TCRdb's copy has only in-frame clones and lacks some. Of around 150,000 clones in the sample, 85% to 90% were seen once. The sample consisted of PBMCs. The receptor set was obtained from a woman aged 25-40 years in good health and CMV-seronegative. Both conserved end residues are part of each CDR3. D genes are given only for firm matches.

d_gene	v_gene	j_gene	CDR3aa
.	TRBV29-1	TRBJ2-1	CSVAPAAGQSSYNEQFF
TRBD1	TRBV6-5	TRBJ1-1	CASSLTGGLAEAFF
TRBD1	TRBV7-6	TRBJ1-2	CASSPTLGQGAALGYTF
TRBD2	TRBV5-8	TRBJ2-3	CASSVVLAGWDTDTQYF
.	TRBV28	TRBJ1-5	CASSLGQPQHF
TRBD1	TRBV7-9	TRBJ1-3	CASSVTGVGNTIYF
.	TRBV4-2	TRBJ2-3	CASSHRRRELLDTQYF
TRBD1	TRBV7-9	TRBJ1-2	CASSFTGGYGYTF
.	TRBV19	TRBJ1-5	CASSMGLGPGSQPQHF
.	TRBV5-4	TRBJ2-3	CASSLFTGPRVDTQYF
.	TRBV28	TRBJ1-2	CASSLPIGLGRGLWGYTF
TRBD2	TRBV11-2	TRBJ2-7	CASSLGRGTNYYEQYF
TRBD1	TRBV28	TRBJ2-7	CASSLWTGGIYEQYF
.	TRBV30	TRBJ2-7	CALGRDYEQYF
TRBD1	TRBV7-6	TRBJ1-5	CASSLEQGFNQPQHF
.	TRBV19	TRBJ1-2	CASSIDWAARGYTF
TRBD1	TRBV2	TRBJ2-7	CASSQGQGSLYEQYF
TRBD2	TRBV10-3	TRBJ2-1	CAISPTSRSSYNEQFF
.	TRBV4-3	TRBJ1-4	CASSRGQPNEKLFF
.	TRBV5-4	TRBJ1-2	CASSPDTYGYTF
TRBD2	TRBV9	TRBJ2-2	CASSVAPSGGGGELFF
TRBD1	TRBV7-3	TRBJ2-2	CASSLGQVESGELFF
TRBD2	TRBV4-1	TRBJ2-5	CASARTSSGETQYF
.	TRBV30	TRBJ1-5	CAWSVRGALGQPQHF
.	TRBV7-2	TRBJ1-1	CASSLDRNTEAFF
TRBD1	TRBV7-6	TRBJ2-2	CASSSSGTGTGELFF
.	TRBV5-4	TRBJ1-1	CASSYRNTEAFF
TRBD2	TRBV27	TRBJ2-3	CASSIAGGPSVKDTQYF
.	TRBV19	TRBJ1-1	CASSSRLWAYTEAFF
TRBD2	TRBV4-1	TRBJ2-7	CASSQVGAGGKEQYF
.	TRBV7-3	TRBJ2-2	CASSYTGTSTGELFF
.	TRBV28	TRBJ2-3	CASNIQWASTDTQYF
.	TRBV2	TRBJ2-7	CASRESYEQYF
.	TRBV5-1	TRBJ2-3	CASSLQAEDTQYF
.	TRBV28	TRBJ1-5	CASRGRRYNQPQHF
TRBD2	TRBV6-5	TRBJ2-1	CASSYRAGGYNEQFF
TRBD1	TRBV10-1	TRBJ1-4	CASSALPTDRVEGEKLFF
TRBD1	TRBV4-2	TRBJ1-1	CASGRGQGANTEAFF
TRBD1	TRBV7-8	TRBJ2-3	CASSWGQIGTDTQYF
.	TRBV6-5	TRBJ1-2	CASSYRSHSNYGYTF
TRBD1	TRBV7-9	TRBJ2-7	CASTPTGDEQYF
TRBD1	TRBV30	TRBJ2-4	CAWGLQGVPKNIQYF
TRBD2	TRBV7-3	TRBJ2-1	CASSLGTSGINEQFF
.	TRBV19	TRBJ2-2	CASSPGVYTGELFF
.	TRBV2	TRBJ2-3	CASKVGAGDTQYF
.	TRBV5-4	TRBJ2-1	CASSLDAGVRNEQFF
TRBD1	TRBV9	TRBJ2-5	CASSVGGQAIETQYF
TRBD2	TRBV5-4	TRBJ2-7	CASSHIAGASYEQYF
.	TRBV7-9	TRBJ2-1	CASSLSVYNEQFF